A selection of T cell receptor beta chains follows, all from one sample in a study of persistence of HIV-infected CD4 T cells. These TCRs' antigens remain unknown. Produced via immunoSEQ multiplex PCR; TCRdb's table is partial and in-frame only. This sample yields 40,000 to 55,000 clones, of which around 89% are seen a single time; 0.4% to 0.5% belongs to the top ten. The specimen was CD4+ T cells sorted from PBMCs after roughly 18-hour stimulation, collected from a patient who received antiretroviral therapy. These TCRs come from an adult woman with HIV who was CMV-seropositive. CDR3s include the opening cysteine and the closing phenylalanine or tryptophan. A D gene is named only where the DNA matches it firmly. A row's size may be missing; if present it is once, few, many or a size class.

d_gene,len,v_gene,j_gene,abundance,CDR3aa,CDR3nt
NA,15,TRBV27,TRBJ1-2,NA,CASSLTGTSNYGYTF,TGTGCCAGCAGTCTCACCGGGACATCTAACTATGGCTACACCTTC
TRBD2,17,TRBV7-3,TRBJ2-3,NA,CASSKGGLAGGTDTQYF,TGTGCCAGCAGCAAAGGTGGACTAGCGGGGGGCACAGATACGCAGTATTTT
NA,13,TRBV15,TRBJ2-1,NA,CATSRAGGNEQFF,TGTGCCACCAGCCGAGCAGGAGGCAATGAGCAGTTCTTC
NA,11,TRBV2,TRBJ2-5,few,CASSDWETQYF,TGTGCCAGCAGTGACTGGGAGACCCAGTACTTC
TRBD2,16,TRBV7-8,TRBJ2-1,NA,CASSLAGGGAYNEQFF,TGTGCCAGCAGCTTAGCGGGCGGGGGGGCCTACAATGAGCAGTTCTTC
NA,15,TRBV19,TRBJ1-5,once,CASSITGDSNQPQHF,TGTGCCAGTAGTATAACGGGGGACAGCAATCAGCCCCAGCATTTT
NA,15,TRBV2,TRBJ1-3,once,CASRGLVTVGNTIYF,TGTGCCAGCAGGGGGTTGGTGACGGTGGGAAACACCATATATTTT
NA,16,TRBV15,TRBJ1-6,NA,CATSSTPGPVGSPLHF,TGTGCCACCAGCAGTACTCCGGGTCCCGTAGGTTCACCCCTCCACTTT
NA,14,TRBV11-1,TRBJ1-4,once,CASSLGGSNEKLFF,TGTGCCAGCAGCTTAGGAGGCTCTAATGAAAAACTGTTTTTT
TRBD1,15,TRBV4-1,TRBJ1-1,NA,CASKEGTGRRSEAFF,TGCGCCAGCAAGGAGGGGACAGGGCGTCGGAGTGAAGCTTTCTTT
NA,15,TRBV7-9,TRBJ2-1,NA,CASSLGQGPYNEQFF,TGTGCCAGCAGCTTGGGTCAGGGACCCTACAATGAGCAGTTCTTC
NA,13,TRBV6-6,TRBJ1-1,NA,CAVAQSVNTEAFF,TGTGCCGTAGCACAAAGCGTGAACACTGAAGCTTTCTTT
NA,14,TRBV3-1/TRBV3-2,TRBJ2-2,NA,CASRPGRLTGELFF,TGTGCCAGCAGGCCGGGACGACTCACCGGGGAGCTGTTTTTT
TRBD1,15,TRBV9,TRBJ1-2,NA,CASSSRGGGAYGYTF,TGTGCCAGCAGCTCCCGGGGAGGGGGCGCCTATGGCTACACCTTC
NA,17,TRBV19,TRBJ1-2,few,CASSKRHHVTDMTGYTF,TGTGCCAGTAGTAAGCGACATCACGTCACGGATATGACGGGCTACACCTTC
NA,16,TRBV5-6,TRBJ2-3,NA,CASSSGHQRRSDTQYF,TGTGCCAGCAGCTCCGGTCATCAGCGAAGATCAGATACGCAGTATTTT
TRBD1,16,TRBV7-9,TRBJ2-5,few,CASSLERTGAQETQYF,TGTGCCAGCAGCTTAGAAAGGACAGGTGCCCAAGAGACCCAGTACTTC
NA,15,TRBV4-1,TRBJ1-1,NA,CASSQLNVPPTEAFF,TGCGCCAGCAGCCAGCTGAACGTACCACCCACTGAAGCTTTCTTT
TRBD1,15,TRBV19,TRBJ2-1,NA,CASSERGLWYNEQFF,TGTGCCAGTTCCGAAAGGGGGCTTTGGTACAATGAGCAGTTCTTC
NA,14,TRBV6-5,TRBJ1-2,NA,CASMGTPPDYGYTF,TGTGCCAGCATGGGGACACCGCCGGACTATGGCTACACCTTC
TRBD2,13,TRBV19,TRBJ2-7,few,CASSTGTSGGTTF,TGTGCCAGTAGTACCGGGACTAGCGGGGGGACGACATTC
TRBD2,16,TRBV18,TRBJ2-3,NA,CASSPLAGPSTDTQYF,TGTGCCAGCTCACCACTAGCGGGGCCTAGCACAGATACGCAGTATTTT
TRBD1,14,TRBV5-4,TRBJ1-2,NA,CASSSQGINYGYTF,TGTGCCAGCAGCTCACAGGGGATTAACTATGGCTACACCTTC
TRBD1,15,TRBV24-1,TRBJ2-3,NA,CATSERQGMSDTQYF,TGTGCCACCAGTGAAAGACAGGGGATGTCAGATACGCAGTATTTT
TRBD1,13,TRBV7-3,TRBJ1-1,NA,CASSDNTGAEAFF,TGTGCCAGCAGCGATAATACAGGGGCTGAAGCTTTCTTT
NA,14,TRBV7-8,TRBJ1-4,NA,CASSLTSGVGKLFF,TGTGCCAGCAGCTTAACATCAGGGGTGGGGAAACTGTTTTTT
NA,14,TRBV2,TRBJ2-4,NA,CASSEGLATNIQYF,TGTGCCAGCAGTGAAGGTCTAGCTACAAACATTCAGTACTTC
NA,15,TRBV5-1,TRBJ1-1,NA,CASSLGSGIGTEAFF,TGCGCCAGCAGCTTGGGGTCCGGGATTGGCACTGAAGCTTTCTTT
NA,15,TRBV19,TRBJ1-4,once,CASSRGDQTNEKLFF,TGTGCCAGTAGTAGAGGGGACCAAACTAATGAAAAACTGTTTTTT
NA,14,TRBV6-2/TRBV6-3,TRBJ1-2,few,CASSYTGHHEGYTF,TGTGCCAGCAGTTACACCGGACACCATGAGGGCTACACCTTC
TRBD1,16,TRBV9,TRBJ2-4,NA,CASSPRQGALGDIQYF,TGTGCCAGCAGCCCGAGACAGGGGGCGCTGGGGGACATTCAGTACTTC
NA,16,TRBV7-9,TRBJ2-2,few,CASSLHNSLNTGELFF,TGTGCCAGCAGCTTACACAACAGCCTCAACACCGGGGAGCTGTTTTTT
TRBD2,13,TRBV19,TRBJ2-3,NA,CASNSGGTDTQYF,TGTGCCAGTAATAGCGGGGGCACAGATACGCAGTATTTT
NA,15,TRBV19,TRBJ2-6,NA,CASRKQGSGANVLTF,TGTGCCAGTAGGAAACAGGGCTCTGGGGCCAACGTCCTGACTTTC
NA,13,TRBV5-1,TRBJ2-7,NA,CASSLGAQGEQYF,TGCGCCAGCAGCTTGGGGGCCCAGGGGGAGCAGTACTTC
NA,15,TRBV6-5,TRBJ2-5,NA,CASSYLGPDLETQYF,TGTGCCAGCAGTTACTTGGGACCGGACTTGGAGACCCAGTACTTC
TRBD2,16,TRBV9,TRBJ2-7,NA,CASSVRAGPTFYEQYF,TGTGCCAGCAGCGTACGAGCGGGGCCCACCTTCTACGAGCAGTACTTC
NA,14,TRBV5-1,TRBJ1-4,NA,CASGSGLTNEKLFF,TGCGCCAGCGGCTCGGGGTTAACTAATGAAAAACTGTTTTTT
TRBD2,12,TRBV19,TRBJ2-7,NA,CASSDVAGEQYF,TGTGCCAGTAGTGATGTAGCGGGGGAGCAGTACTTC
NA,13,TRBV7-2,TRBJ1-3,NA,CASSLAGVNTIYF,TGTGCCAGCAGCTTAGCTGGGGTTAACACCATATATTTT
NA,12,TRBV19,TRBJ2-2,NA,CASSILGGELFF,TGTGCCAGTAGTATCCTCGGCGGGGAGCTGTTTTTT
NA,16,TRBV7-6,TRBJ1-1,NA,CASSLLPKGRHTEAFF,TGTGCCAGCAGCTTATTACCCAAGGGCAGGCACACTGAAGCTTTCTTT
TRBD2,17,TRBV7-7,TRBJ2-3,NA,CASSLGASGGATDTQYF,TGTGCCAGCAGCTTAGGGGCTAGCGGGGGGGCCACGGATACGCAGTATTTT
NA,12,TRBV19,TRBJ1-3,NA,CASSLSGNTIYF,TGTGCCAGTAGTCTGTCTGGAAACACCATATATTTT
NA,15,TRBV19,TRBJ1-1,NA,CASSQLGGADTEAFF,TGTGCCAGTAGTCAACTGGGAGGGGCGGACACTGAAGCTTTCTTT
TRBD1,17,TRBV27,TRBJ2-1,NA,CASRFVTGTGQNNEQFF,TGTGCCAGCAGGTTTGTAACCGGGACAGGGCAGAACAATGAGCAGTTCTTC
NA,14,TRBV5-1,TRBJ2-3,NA,CASSLEVVADTQYF,TGCGCCAGCAGCTTGGAGGTTGTGGCAGATACGCAGTATTTT